Described below is a single TCR beta chain sequence and its context. This sample is drawn from a study of monozygotic twins with inflammatory bowel disease. TCRdb reprocessed the 5' RACE reads and keeps a single row for each CDR3 protein, giving no DNA. The repertoire table contains approximately 340,000 distinct CDR3 sequences. This CDR3 has 13 residues. The V and J genes are TRBV12-3 or TRBV12-4 and TRBJ2-1. Source material: blood. This sequence originates from a human donor with ulcerative colitis or Crohn's disease, or a healthy co-twin of an affected twin (not recorded which). CDR3 sequence: CASTRDFYNEQFF.